Below are 32 T cell receptor beta chains sequenced from a single sample in a study of response to subunit inactivated influenza vaccine. TCRdb ran MiXCR on the RT-PCR reads and lists one entry per CDR3 protein. The repertoire holds more than 450,000 distinct CDR3 sequences, with about 10% as singletons. These data also formed part of another study, on T cells expressing NK-cell markers. This second report adds: TCR beta libraries carry UMIs added by 5'RACE template switching.

Sequenced material: PBMCs from blood, taken on the day of vaccination. Receptors originate from a man aged 50-60 years who received an inactivated influenza vaccine.

This clonotype was found a few times. The genes are TRBV28 and TRBJ2-2; TRBD2 matches 10 bases. Germline V gene data show CDR1 as MDHEN and CDR2 as SYDVKM. V shed 2 bases, J shed 1 base, and the junction held 19 bases outside the gene matches. The length of the CDR3 is 22 residues. The CDR3 sequence: CASSLGPPGSGRASGNTGELFF. As DNA, the CDR3 is TGTGCCAGCAGTTTAGGCCCTCCCGGGAGCGGGAGGGCCTCGGGGAACACCGGGGAGCTGTTTTTT.

The chain links TRBV5-1 to TRBJ2-1, with no clear D. Germline lookup yields CDR1 SGHRS and CDR2 YFSETQ. V was pared by 1 base and J by 7 bases, with 12 bases between. CDR3 length: 14 residues. CDR3 sequence (DNA): TGCGCCAGCAGCTTGTCCTCCCTGGGGAATGAGCAGTTCTTC. This codes for CASSLSSLGNEQFF.

The rearrangement links TRBV30 to TRBJ2-7; a possible D gene is TRBD2 (6 bases). The CDR3 is 12 amino acids. The germline V and J ends were trimmed by 7 bases and 1 base, with 11 bases remaining between them. Germline CDR1 GTSNPN, CDR2 SVGIG (reference sequence). The CDR3 coding sequence is TGTGCCTCCGGTAGCGGATCCTACGAGCAGTACTTC. It translates to CASGSGSYEQYF.

This clonotype was picked up one time. V usage is TRBV29-1 and J usage is TRBJ2-7; 7 bases match TRBD1. Looked up from germline, CDR1 is SQVTM and CDR2 is ANQGSEA. This CDR3 is built from 12 residues. For the CDR3, the DNA is TGCGTTGATCAGGGGGAGTCCTACGAGCAGTACTTC. It yields the protein CVDQGESYEQYF.

This clonotype was observed a handful of times. This sequence joins TRBV6-1 and TRBJ2-7, with TRBD1 as a possible D gene (6 bases). This CDR3 comprises 15 residues. The germline gives CDR1 MNHNS, CDR2 SASEGT. V shed 6 bases and J shed 4 bases, with 19 bases lying between them. The DNA of the CDR3 is TGTGCCAGCAGAGGATCCGGGACACCGCTTTACGAGCAGTACTTC. It translates to CASRGSGTPLYEQYF.

The gene calls are TRBV14 and TRBJ2-7; 9 bases are a match to TRBD1. V dropped 0 bases and J dropped 6; count of bases not matched to a gene: 6. This CDR3 has 15 amino acids. Germline V gene lookup returns CDR1 SGHDN and CDR2 FVKESK. The CDR3 DNA sequence: TGTGCCAGCAGCCAAGATCATGGGACAGGGAGCGAGCAGTACTTC. Protein: CASSQDHGTGSEQYF. Variable domain in full (rest from reference TRBV14 and TRBJ2-7): EAGVTQFPSHSVIEKGQTVTLRCDPISGHDNLYWYRRVMGKEIKFLLHFVKESKQDESGMPNNRFLAERTGGTYSTLKVQPAELEDSGVYFCASSQDHGTGSEQYFGPGTRLTVT.

This clonotype has ten or more counts. The chain links TRBV12-3 or TRBV12-4 to TRBJ1-1; unclear D gene. The CDR3 totals 13 residues. The V gene lost 3 bases and the J gene lost 2 bases, with 7 bases spanning the gap. DNA for the CDR3: TGTGCCAGCAGTTTCGCGATCAACACTGAAGCTTTCTTT. As protein: CASSFAINTEAFF.

V gene TRBV5-1 combines with J gene TRBJ1-4, with 7 positions matching TRBD1. After removal of 4 bases from V and 7 bases from J, the junction contained 7 bases not matched to a gene. Germline-derived CDR1 and CDR2 are SGHRS and YFSETQ. The CDR3 totals 14 residues. This CDR3 is CASSLRDSSEKLFF. CDR3 nucleotide sequence: TGCGCCAGCAGCCTGCGGGACAGTAGTGAAAAACTGTTTTTT.

The chain combines TRBV5-1 with TRBJ2-1; 7 bases line up with TRBD2. V gave up 5 bases and J gave up 0 bases; unmatched junction bases: 2. The CDR3 sequence is 14 residues long. Germline-derived CDR1 and CDR2 are SGHRS and YFSETQ. The CDR3 protein is CASRREASYNEQFF. CDR3 nucleotides: TGCGCCAGCAGACGGGAGGCCTCCTACAATGAGCAGTTCTTC.

This clonotype was seen ten or more times. The chain is built from TRBV12-3 or TRBV12-4 and TRBJ2-1, with 10 bases aligning to TRBD2. CDR3 length equals 16 residues. V lost 6 bases, J lost 0 bases, and 5 bases stayed unmatched. The CDR3 DNA reads TGTGCCAGCAGCTCGACTAGCGGGTACTCCTACAATGAGCAGTTCTTC. Its translation is CASSSTSGYSYNEQFF.

This clonotype was counted at least ten times. The chain carries TRBV15 and TRBJ2-3; maybe TRBD2 (6 bases). In germline, CDR1 is LNHNV, CDR2 YYDKDF (reference sequence). The CDR3 length is 14 residues. Trimming took 11 bases from V and 0 from J, leaving 15 bases between them. The DNA for the CDR3 is TGTGCCTCCTACTCCGGGACTAGCACAGATACGCAGTATTTT. This codes for CASYSGTSTDTQYF.

This clonotype was recorded at least ten times. The chain has TRBV4-1 and TRBJ2-5, with TRBD2 identical over 8 bases. The CDR3 is 15 amino acids. CDR1 and CDR2 (germline): MGHRA, YSYEKL. After removal of 4 bases from V and 5 bases from J, the junction contained 9 bases not matched to a gene. CDR3 DNA: TGCGCCAGCAGCCCTAGCGGGCCAACGGCGGAGACCCAGTACTTC. Its protein is CASSPSGPTAETQYF.

CDR3 protein: CASSLIVSPTSGRPTLNEQFF. The CDR3, as DNA: TGTGCCAGCAGCTTAATTGTTTCTCCGACTAGCGGGAGGCCAACGTTGAATGAGCAGTTCTTC. The rearrangement links TRBV7-3 to TRBJ2-1, with 13 bases fitting TRBD2. Germline lookup yields CDR1 SGHTA and CDR2 FQGTGA. The CDR3 length is 21 residues. The trim removed 1 base at V and 7 bases at J, leaving 19 bases unmatched.

This clonotype was detected a few times. The rearrangement uses TRBV18 and TRBJ2-7; possibly TRBD1 or TRBD2 for D (5 bases each). Deletions cut 0 bases from V and 5 bases from J, with 11 bases between. CDR3 length: 14 amino acids. Germline V CDR1 and CDR2: KGHSH, LQKENI. The CDR3 reads CASSPPGPIHEQYF. Written as DNA, the CDR3 is TGTGCCAGCTCACCACCGGGACCCATACACGAGCAGTACTTC.

This chain links TRBV29-1 with TRBJ2-5; unclear D gene. Germline V gene data show CDR1 as SQVTM and CDR2 as ANQGSEA. Trimming stripped 5 bases from V and 0 bases from J, with 10 bases between. This CDR3 contains 13 residues. The CDR3 loop reads CSVLRQNQETQYF. The DNA for the CDR3 is TGCAGCGTTCTTCGGCAGAACCAAGAGACCCAGTACTTC.

CDR3 DNA: TGTGCCAGCAGCGGGGGGGCCAGATCGTACACTGAAGCTTTCTTT. Translating gives CASSGGARSYTEAFF. The chain employs TRBV5-6 and TRBJ1-1; possibly TRBD1 for D (6 bases). The CDR3 contains 15 residues. With 4 bases removed from V and 3 bases from J, the gap between germline ends came to 16 bases. In germline, CDR1 is SGHDT, CDR2 YYEEEE.

In its sample, this clonotype was seen many times. The chain carries TRBV29-1 and TRBJ2-3; D gene uncertain. This CDR3 is 10 amino acids long. Trimming took off 7 bases at V and 6 bases at J, with 8 bases between the two ends. Germline assignment: CDR1 SQVTM and CDR2 ANQGSEA. CDR3 amino acids: CSAAKDTQYF. Here the CDR3 DNA reads TGCAGCGCTGCCAAGGATACGCAGTATTTT.

The chain couples TRBV7-2 to TRBJ2-3; 8 bases match TRBD1. V lost 2 bases, J lost 5 bases, and 6 bases stayed unmatched. The CDR3 has 15 amino acids. Germline CDR1 reads SGHTA; CDR2 reads FQGNSA. The CDR3 reads CASSLRRQGKDTQYF. In DNA, the CDR3 is TGTGCCAGCAGCTTAAGGAGACAGGGGAAAGATACGCAGTATTTT. The whole variable domain, filled in from reference TRBV7-2 and TRBJ2-3, reads GAGVSQSPSNKVTEKGKDVELRCDPISGHTALYWYRQSLGQGLEFLIYFQGNSAPDKSGLPSDRFSAERTGGSVSTLTIQRTQQEDSAVYLCASSLRRQGKDTQYFGPGTRLTVL.

This clonotype was found many times. CDR3 residues: CASSMGAGLTDTQYF. The CDR3 DNA is TGTGCCAGTAGTATGGGGGCTGGGCTCACAGATACGCAGTATTTT. The chain employs TRBV19 and TRBJ2-3; TRBD1 might be the D (6 bases). This CDR3 region has 15 residues. Between the trimmed V and J ends, which lost 3 bases and 2 bases, there was a span of 12 bases. Germline-derived CDR1 and CDR2 are LNHDA and SQIVND (reference sequence).

In this sample, this clonotype turned up many times. The chain couples TRBV20-1 to TRBJ2-5; D is ambiguous. Germline-derived CDR1 and CDR2 are DFQATT and SNEGSKA (reference sequence). The CDR3 contains 11 residues. Trimming pared 7 bases from V and 5 bases from J, leaving 11 bases between. CDR3 coding DNA: TGCAGTGTTCGAGATTTGGAGACCCAGTACTTC. It encodes CSVRDLETQYF.

This clonotype was seen a handful of times. The chain carries TRBV20-1 and TRBJ2-1; maybe TRBD2 (6 bases). Between the trimmed V and J ends, which lost 6 bases and 7 bases, there was a span of 19 bases. Germline CDR1 DFQATT, CDR2 SNEGSKA (reference sequence). CDR3 length: 14 amino acids. The chain's CDR3 is CSAYPGLYLNEQFF. CDR3 sequence (DNA): TGCAGTGCCTACCCGGGACTCTACCTTAATGAGCAGTTCTTC.

For this clonotype: This CDR3 fails to terminate in the conserved phenylalanine or tryptophan, so it likely reflects a read error. This rearrangement joins TRBV5-5 to TRBJ2-3; D not certain. CDR1 and CDR2 (germline): SGHKS, YYEKEE (reference sequence). The CDR3 spans 13 residues. V was shortened by 7 bases and J by 2 bases, with 11 bases between the two germline ends. The CDR3 protein is CASSVRTTDTQYS. Here the CDR3 DNA reads TGTGCCAGCTCGGTTCGGACCACAGATACGCAGTATTCT.

This clonotype was seen only a few times. The rearrangement joins TRBV9 to TRBJ2-1; D is undetermined. V was trimmed by 4 bases and J by 8 bases, leaving 10 bases between them. Germline loops: CDR1 SGDLS, CDR2 YYNGEE. The CDR3 extends over 12 amino acids. The CDR3 sequence is CASSPPYHEQFF. The DNA of the CDR3 is TGTGCCAGCAGCCCCCCTTACCATGAGCAGTTCTTC.

The table lists this clonotype with many counts. DNA for the CDR3: TGTGCCAGCAGCCCGGACAGGGGCAATCAGCCCCAGCATTTT. This codes for CASSPDRGNQPQHF. The rearrangement joins TRBV5-5 to TRBJ1-5, with 8 bases fitting TRBD1. Germline assignment: CDR1 SGHKS and CDR2 YYEKEE (reference sequence). The V segment lost 4 bases and the J segment 2 bases; nucleotides outside the gene matches: 2. CDR3 length equals 14 residues.

This clonotype has more than one count but fewer than ten. This chain uses TRBV24-1 with TRBJ2-1, with 12 bases identical to TRBD2. The CDR3 is 13 amino acids. The germline CDR1 and CDR2 sequences are KGHDR and SFDVKD. With V trimmed by 10 bases and J by 7 bases, 4 bases remained unmatched. The CDR3 DNA sequence: TGTGCCACAAAGGGACTAGCGGGTAATGAGCAGTTCTTC. Its translation is CATKGLAGNEQFF.

This clonotype has ten or more counts. The genes are TRBV3-1 and TRBJ2-7; D gene unclear. Per the germline V gene, CDR1 is LGHDT and CDR2 is YNNKEL (reference sequence). Trimming stripped 1 base from V and 4 bases from J, with 5 bases between. This CDR3 is built from 12 residues. CDR3 bases: TGTGCCAGCAGCCAAGCGGCTTACGAGCAGTACTTC. Amino acids: CASSQAAYEQYF.

V gene TRBV28 combines with J gene TRBJ2-1, with D perhaps being TRBD1 or TRBD2 (5 bases each). Trimming removed 5 bases from V and 2 bases from J, with 16 bases in between. The V gene's germline CDR1 is MDHEN and CDR2 SYDVKM. The CDR3 sequence is 16 residues long. The CDR3 bases are TGTGCCAGCAGTCTGGGGACGGCCGGTACCTACAATGAGCAGTTCTTC. Residues: CASSLGTAGTYNEQFF.

V is TRBV29-1 and J is TRBJ1-2; D gene ambiguous. Trimming took 8 bases from V and 4 from J, leaving 20 bases between them. The CDR3 runs to 14 residues. The V gene's germline CDR1 is SQVTM and CDR2 ANQGSEA. The CDR3 coding sequence is TGCAGCCTTCCGCAAGAGCCCTCTAGCTATGGCTACACCTTC. Amino acid sequence: CSLPQEPSSYGYTF.

There are a few counts of this clonotype. The CDR3 is CASSHALGNSPLHF. For the CDR3, the DNA is TGTGCCAGCAGCCATGCCCTAGGTAATTCACCCCTCCACTTT. The V call is TRBV3-1, the J call TRBJ1-6, with D unresolved. Germline lookup yields CDR1 LGHDT and CDR2 YNNKEL (reference sequence). The CDR3 extends over 14 amino acids. Trimming left V 3 bases short and J 6 bases short, with 9 bases between.

The chain combines TRBV5-6 with TRBJ1-5, with no clear D. This CDR3 is 15 amino acids long. V was trimmed by 2 bases and J by 3 bases, leaving 12 bases between them. Germline values: CDR1 SGHDT, CDR2 YYEEEE. The CDR3 protein is CASSFGTAPNQPQHF. As DNA, the CDR3 is TGTGCCAGCAGCTTTGGAACAGCCCCCAATCAGCCCCAGCATTTT.

This clonotype was seen only a few times. The J gene is TRBJ1-2, the V gene TRBV12-3 or TRBV12-4, with D perhaps matching TRBD1 (5 bases). This CDR3 has 13 residues. The V end lost 6 bases, the J end lost 5 bases, and 13 bases lay between the germline ends. CDR3: CASSSGDRYGYTF. DNA of the CDR3: TGTGCCAGCAGCTCGGGGGACCGTTATGGCTACACCTTC.

This clonotype was recorded a few times. J is TRBJ1-5 and V is TRBV20-1; D not certain. Germline V lookup: CDR1 DFQATT, CDR2 SNEGSKA (reference sequence). V lost 5 bases, J lost 0 bases, and 11 bases lay in between. The CDR3 extends over 14 amino acids. The CDR3 region has the DNA TGCAGTGCTGCTGCTTTTTATAGCAATCAGCCCCAGCATTTT. Translation: CSAAAFYSNQPQHF.